Listed here are 10 T cell receptor beta chains from one sample, sequenced in a study of blood T cell repertoires in COVID-19. Method: immunoSEQ multiplex PCR; TCRdb's copy keeps in-frame clones and lacks some. Of roughly 63,000 clones detected, roughly 74% appear once; the ten largest clones hold approximately 28%. Sequenced sample: peripheral blood. These receptors came from a woman older than 75 with acute or convalescent COVID-19.

This chain joins TRBV7-2 and TRBJ2-2; maybe TRBD2 (6 bases). The V end was cut by 5 bases, the J end by 4 bases, with 17 bases between. The CDR3 extends over 16 amino acids. Germline V CDR1 and CDR2: SGHTA, FQGNSA. CDR3: CASSGGSIRGTGELFF. In nucleotides, the CDR3 is TGTGCCAGCAGCGGAGGGTCAATTAGGGGCACCGGGGAGCTGTTTTTT. Variable domain in full (rest from reference TRBV7-2 and TRBJ2-2): GAGVSQSPSNKVTEKGKDVELRCDPISGHTALYWYRQSLGQGLEFLIYFQGNSAPDKSGLPSDRFSAERTGGSVSTLTIQRTQQEDSAVYLCASSGGSIRGTGELFFGEGSRLTVL.

The V and J genes are TRBV18 and TRBJ2-7, with TRBD1 matching 7 bases. J lost 2 bases, V lost 6 bases, and 4 bases had no gene match. The germline CDR1 and CDR2 sequences are KGHSH and LQKENI. The CDR3 sequence is 13 residues long. The CDR3 reads CASSYRGPYEQYF. The DNA for the CDR3 is TGTGCCAGCTCTTACAGGGGACCCTACGAGCAGTACTTC.

The CDR3 bases are TGCGCCAGCAGCCCAGGGACAGGGGGCATGACTGAAGCTTTCTTT. Its translation: CASSPGTGGMTEAFF. This chain joins TRBV5-1 and TRBJ1-1; 12 bases map to TRBD1. V dropped 4 bases and J dropped 5; count of bases not matched to a gene: 6. The CDR3 consists of 15 residues. From germline, CDR1 is SGHRS and CDR2 YFSETQ.

The chain employs TRBV9 and TRBJ2-5; 12 bases agree with TRBD2. This CDR3 has 16 amino acids. From germline, CDR1 is SGDLS and CDR2 YYNGEE. J gave up 5 bases and V 0 bases, and 5 bases lay outside the gene matches. The CDR3 reads CASSVASGRAIETQYF. The CDR3 DNA follows: TGTGCCAGCAGCGTAGCTAGCGGGAGGGCCATTGAGACCCAGTACTTC.

The chain joins TRBV5-4 to TRBJ2-1, with TRBD2 matching over 13 bases. This CDR3 is built from 16 residues. With 4 bases clipped from V and 4 bases from J, the junction kept 5 bases outside the gene matches. Germline-derived CDR1 and CDR2 are SGHNT and YYREEE (reference sequence). The CDR3 sequence: CASSPRTSGSYNEQFF. The DNA for the CDR3 is TGTGCCAGCAGCCCCAGGACTAGCGGGAGTTACAATGAGCAGTTCTTC.

The chain combines TRBV4-3 with TRBJ2-5; TRBD2 matches 11 bases. Unmatched junction bases numbered 6, after V lost 4 bases and J lost 5 bases. The CDR3 is made up of 15 amino acids. Germline CDR1 is LGHNA and CDR2 is YSLEER. The DNA of the CDR3 is TGCGCCAGCAGCCCTCGACTAGCGGGATGGGAGACCCAGTACTTC. Its protein product is CASSPRLAGWETQYF.

This chain links TRBV10-3 with TRBJ1-4, with TRBD1 as a possible D gene (5 bases). Germline V gene data show CDR1 as ENHRY and CDR2 as SYGVKD. V was trimmed by 5 bases and J by 7 bases, leaving 11 bases between them. The CDR3 has 13 residues. The CDR3 protein is CAISIDSSEKLFF. In DNA form, the CDR3 reads TGTGCCATCAGTATAGACAGCTCTGAAAAACTGTTTTTT.

This rearrangement joins TRBV9 to TRBJ1-6; 7 positions agree with TRBD1. The length of the CDR3 is 14 residues. Germline values: CDR1 SGDLS, CDR2 YYNGEE. V lost 5 bases and J lost 7; bases outside the gene matches: 6. The CDR3 loop is CASSRDRQNSPLHF. CDR3 DNA sequence: TGTGCCAGCAGTAGGGACAGACAAAATTCACCCCTCCACTTT.

This clone was detected a few times. This chain connects TRBV24-1 to TRBJ2-1; 12 bases are a match to TRBD2. Germline V gene sequence: CDR1 KGHDR, CDR2 SFDVKD. V dropped 4 bases and J dropped 1; count of bases not matched to a gene: 4. The CDR3 covers 17 residues. The CDR3 nucleotides read TGTGCCACCAGTGACTCCGGGACTAGCGGGTCCTACAATGAGCAGTTCTTC. Protein product: CATSDSGTSGSYNEQFF.

This CDR3 reads CASSYSRVTGELFF. CDR3 coding DNA: TGTGCCAGCAGTTACTCCAGGGTAACCGGGGAGCTGTTTTTT. This chain joins TRBV6-2 or TRBV6-3 and TRBJ2-2; D perhaps matches TRBD1 (5 bases). CDR1 and CDR2 from the germline V gene are MNHEY and SVGEGT. CDR3 size: 14 residues. The V end lost 0 bases, the J end lost 5 bases, and 7 bases lay between the germline ends.